This is a list of T cell receptor beta chains from one sample in a study of shared clonotypes between healthy human individuals. Clones were sequenced by immunoSEQ multiplex PCR, and TCRdb holds only the in-frame ones, with some missing. The sample yields roughly 2.5 million clones, 85% to 95% seen once. The specimen was naive CD4+ T cells sorted from blood. Every receptor here comes from a man in his late teens or twenties in good health. Each CDR3 is given with its conserved first and last residue. A D gene is named only where the DNA matches it firmly. Some rows have no size entry. The others give once, few or many, or a class for an expanded clone.

cdr3_length j_call v_call d_call clone_size cdr3_aa cdr3_nt
13 TRBJ1-1 TRBV29-1 NA once CSVARGRNTEAFF TGCAGCGTTGCCCGGGGGCGAAACACTGAAGCTTTCTTT
11 TRBJ1-3 TRBV7-9 NA NA CASSSGNTIYF TGTGCCAGCAGCTCGGGAAACACCATATATTTT
14 TRBJ2-5 TRBV19 NA NA CASRDSGSQETQYF TGTGCCAGCAGGGATTCAGGGTCTCAAGAGACCCAGTACTTC
15 TRBJ1-2 TRBV28 NA NA CASTALTLSYGGYTF TGTGCCAGCACCGCCCTCACGTTATCCTATGGGGGCTACACCTTC
13 TRBJ1-1 TRBV7-3 NA few CASSMDRNTEAFF TGTGCCAGCAGCATGGACAGGAACACTGAAGCTTTCTTT
14 TRBJ2-7 TRBV2 NA NA CASSQEGFRYEQYF TGTGCCAGCAGTCAGGAGGGATTCAGATACGAGCAGTACTTC
14 TRBJ1-4 TRBV5-1 NA NA CASSLLATNEKLFF TGCGCCAGCAGCTTGCTCGCAACTAATGAAAAACTGTTTTTT
12 TRBJ2-7 TRBV6-6 NA NA CASSSQVDEQYF TGTGCCAGCAGTTCCCAAGTCGACGAGCAGTACTTC
14 TRBJ1-5 TRBV5-1 NA once CASSLEGGAQPQHF TGCGCCAGCAGCTTGGAGGGAGGGGCTCAGCCCCAGCATTTT
16 TRBJ2-4 TRBV9 NA NA CASSVQAGMTENIQYF TGTGCCAGCAGCGTACAGGCAGGGATGACAGAAAACATTCAGTACTTC
15 TRBJ1-1 TRBV30 NA NA CAWRLKGGRNTEAFF TGTGCCTGGAGGTTGAAGGGGGGGAGGAACACTGAAGCTTTCTTT
15 TRBJ2-4 TRBV19 TRBD1 NA CASSPTGVGKNIQYF TGTGCCAGTAGTCCGACAGGGGTCGGCAAAAACATTCAGTACTTC
16 TRBJ1-3 TRBV5-1 NA NA CASSLAPGVSGNTIYF TGCGCCAGCAGCTTGGCCCCAGGGGTCTCTGGAAACACCATATATTTT
15 TRBJ2-7 TRBV7-9 TRBD2 NA CASSRGLAEIYEQYF TGTGCCAGCAGCCGGGGACTAGCGGAGATCTACGAGCAGTACTTC
15 TRBJ2-3 TRBV5-1 TRBD2 NA CASSQGGSSTDTQYF TGCGCCAGCAGCCAGGGAGGGTCTTCCACAGATACGCAGTATTTT
13 TRBJ1-3 TRBV5-1 NA NA CASSLAPGNTIYF TGCGCCAGCAGCTTGGCCCCGGGGAACACCATATATTTT
14 TRBJ1-1 TRBV4-1 NA NA CASSQPGRNTEAFF TGCGCCAGCAGCCAGCCAGGGAGAAACACTGAAGCTTTCTTT
12 TRBJ2-3 TRBV6-6 TRBD2 once CASGTNTDTQYF TGTGCCAGCGGGACTAACACAGATACGCAGTATTTT
15 TRBJ2-7 TRBV6-1 TRBD1 once CASSVTGTDSYEQYF TGTGCCAGCAGCGTGACCGGGACAGACTCCTACGAGCAGTACTTC
18 TRBJ2-3 TRBV27 NA once CASSSPRIRIPITDTQYF TGTGCCAGCAGTTCCCCCCGTATTAGGATTCCCATCACAGATACGCAGTATTTT
16 TRBJ1-2 TRBV5-5 NA NA CASSLATTPWKNGYTF TGTGCCAGCAGCTTGGCGACAACACCATGGAAGAATGGCTACACCTTC
18 TRBJ2-1 TRBV11-3 NA NA CASSLDLGPGDSYNEQFF TGTGCCAGCAGCTTAGATCTCGGGCCCGGAGACTCCTACAATGAGCAGTTCTTC
16 TRBJ2-5 TRBV5-1 TRBD2 NA CASSLGGTSHQETQYF TGCGCCAGCAGCTTGGGGGGGACTAGCCACCAAGAGACCCAGTACTTC
17 TRBJ1-5 TRBV18 TRBD1 NA CASSLYRQGERNQPQHF TGTGCCAGCTCACTCTACCGACAGGGGGAACGCAATCAGCCCCAGCATTTT
15 TRBJ1-3 TRBV7-2 NA NA CASSLGGGPGNTIYF TGTGCCAGCAGCTTAGGCGGGGGTCCTGGAAACACCATATATTTT
13 TRBJ1-3 TRBV6-5 NA NA CASSLNSGNTIYF TGTGCCAGCAGCCTTAACTCTGGAAACACCATATATTTT
13 TRBJ1-6 TRBV5-1 NA NA CASSRNKDSPLHF TGCGCCAGCAGTAGGAACAAGGATTCACCCCTCCACTTT
13 TRBJ2-5 TRBV18 TRBD1 once CASSRQGAETQYF TGTGCCAGCTCCCGACAGGGCGCAGAGACCCAGTACTTC
12 TRBJ2-7 TRBV6-6 NA NA CASSYTLDGQYF TGTGCCAGCAGTTACACCTTGGACGGGCAGTACTTC
12 TRBJ1-6 TRBV6-6 NA few CATRWGDSPLHF TGTGCCACTAGGTGGGGGGACTCACCCCTCCACTTT
14 TRBJ2-7 TRBV28 TRBD1 NA CASSSGQASYEQYF TGTGCCAGCAGCTCGGGACAGGCTTCCTACGAGCAGTACTTC
12 TRBJ2-7 TRBV18 NA NA CASSPGGYEQYF TGTGCCAGCTCACCAGGGGGTTACGAGCAGTACTTC
13 TRBJ2-7 TRBV30 NA NA CAWDRPPTYEQYF TGTGCCTGGGACAGGCCCCCGACCTACGAGCAGTACTTC
12 TRBJ1-6 TRBV30 NA NA CAWKNRDSPLHF TGTGCCTGGAAGAATCGGGATTCACCCCTCCACTTT
13 TRBJ2-7 TRBV5-5 NA NA CASSFVGRGEQYF TGTGCCAGCAGCTTCGTGGGTCGGGGAGAGCAGTACTTC
13 TRBJ2-1 TRBV18 NA NA CASSPTFGEREFF TGTGCCAGCTCACCAACGTTTGGGGAAAGGGAGTTCTTC
15 TRBJ1-5 TRBV10-3 NA NA CAISEMGRGNQPQHF TGTGCCATCAGTGAGATGGGGCGCGGCAATCAGCCCCAGCATTTT
13 TRBJ2-5 TRBV29-1 NA NA CSAAVTVKETQYF TGCAGCGCTGCGGTGACTGTTAAAGAGACCCAGTACTTC
14 TRBJ2-1 TRBV5-1 TRBD2 NA CASSSTSGINEQFF TGCGCCAGCAGCTCGACTAGCGGGATTAATGAGCAGTTCTTC
17 TRBJ2-5 TRBV28 TRBD2 once CASHFGLAGILEETQYF TGTGCCAGCCATTTCGGACTAGCGGGGATTCTAGAAGAGACCCAGTACTTC
15 TRBJ2-2 TRBV5-1 TRBD1 NA CASSLRQGNTGELFF TGCGCCAGCAGCTTACGACAGGGGAACACCGGGGAGCTGTTTTTT
14 TRBJ1-3 TRBV2 TRBD1 NA CARSGQTTGNTIYF TGTGCCAGGTCGGGACAGACCACTGGAAACACCATATATTTT
16 TRBJ2-5 TRBV7-8 TRBD2 NA CASSSRGSGRMETQYF TGTGCCAGCAGCTCCCGTGGTAGCGGGAGGATGGAGACCCAGTACTTC
14 TRBJ1-1 TRBV19 NA NA CASSIQGGGTEAFF TGTGCCAGTAGTATACAGGGAGGGGGGACTGAAGCTTTCTTT
15 TRBJ2-3 TRBV18 TRBD2 NA CASSPIAGSTDTQYF TGTGCCAGCTCACCAATAGCGGGGAGCACAGATACGCAGTATTTT
13 TRBJ2-4 TRBV28 NA NA CASSSQVEDIQYF TGTGCCAGCAGTTCGCAGGTAGAGGACATTCAGTACTTC
12 TRBJ2-5 TRBV12-5 NA NA CASGLDTGNQYF TGTGCTAGTGGTTTGGATACAGGGAACCAGTACTTC
15 TRBJ1-1 TRBV9 TRBD1 NA CASSVGGQGSTEAFF TGTGCCAGCAGCGTAGGGGGACAGGGGAGCACTGAAGCTTTCTTT
16 TRBJ1-1 TRBV19 TRBD1 NA CASSKGQGLMNTEAFF TGTGCCAGTAGTAAGGGACAGGGGCTAATGAACACTGAAGCTTTCTTT
14 TRBJ1-2 TRBV6-5 NA NA CASSSLVGNYGYTF TGTGCCAGCAGCTCTCTCGTAGGGAACTATGGCTACACCTTC
13 TRBJ1-6 TRBV11-2 NA NA CASSPPKNSPLHF TGTGCCAGCAGCCCCCCCAAGAATTCACCCCTCCACTTT